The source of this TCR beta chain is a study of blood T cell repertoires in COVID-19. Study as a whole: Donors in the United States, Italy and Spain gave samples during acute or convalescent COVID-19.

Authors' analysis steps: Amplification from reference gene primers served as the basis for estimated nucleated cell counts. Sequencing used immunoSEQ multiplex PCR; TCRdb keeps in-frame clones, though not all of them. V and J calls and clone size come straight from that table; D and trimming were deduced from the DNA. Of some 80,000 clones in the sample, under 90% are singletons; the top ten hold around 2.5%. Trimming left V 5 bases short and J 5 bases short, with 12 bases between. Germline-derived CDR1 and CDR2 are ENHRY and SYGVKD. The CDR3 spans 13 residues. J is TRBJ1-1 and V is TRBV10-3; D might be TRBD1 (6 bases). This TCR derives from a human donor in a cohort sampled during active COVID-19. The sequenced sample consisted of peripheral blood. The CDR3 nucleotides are TGTGCCATCAGTCCACAGGGAGAGACTGAAGCTTTCTTT. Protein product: CAISPQGETEAFF.